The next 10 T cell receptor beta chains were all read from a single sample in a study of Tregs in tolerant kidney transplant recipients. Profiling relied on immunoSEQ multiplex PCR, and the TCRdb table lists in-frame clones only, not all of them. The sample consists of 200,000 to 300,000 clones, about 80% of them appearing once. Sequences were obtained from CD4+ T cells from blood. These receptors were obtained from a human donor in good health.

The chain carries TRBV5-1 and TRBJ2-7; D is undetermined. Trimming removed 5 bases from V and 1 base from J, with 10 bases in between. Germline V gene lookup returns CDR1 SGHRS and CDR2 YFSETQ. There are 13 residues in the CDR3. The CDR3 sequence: CASSLRDSYEQYF. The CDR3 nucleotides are TGCGCCAGCAGTCTAAGAGATTCCTACGAGCAGTACTTC.

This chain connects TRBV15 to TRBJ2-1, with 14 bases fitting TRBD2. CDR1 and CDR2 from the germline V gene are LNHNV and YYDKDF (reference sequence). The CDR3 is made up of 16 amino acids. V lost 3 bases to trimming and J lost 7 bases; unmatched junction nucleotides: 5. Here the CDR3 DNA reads TGTGCCACCAGCAGGGCCGGGACTAGCGGGAGAAATGAGCAGTTCTTC. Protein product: CATSRAGTSGRNEQFF.

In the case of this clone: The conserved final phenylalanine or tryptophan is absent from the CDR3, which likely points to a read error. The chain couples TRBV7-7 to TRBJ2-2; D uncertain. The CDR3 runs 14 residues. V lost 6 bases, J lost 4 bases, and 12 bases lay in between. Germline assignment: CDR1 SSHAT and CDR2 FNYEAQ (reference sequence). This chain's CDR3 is CASSLKAVTGELFS. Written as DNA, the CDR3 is TGTGCCAGCAGTCTCAAGGCGGTCACCGGGGAGCTGTTTTCT.

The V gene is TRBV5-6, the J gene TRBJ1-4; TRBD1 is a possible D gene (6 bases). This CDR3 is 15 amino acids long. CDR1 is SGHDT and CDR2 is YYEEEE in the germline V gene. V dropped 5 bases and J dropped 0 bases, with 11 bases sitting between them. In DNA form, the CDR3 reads TGTGCCAGCAGGGGACAAGACGCAACTAATGAAAAACTGTTTTTT. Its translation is CASRGQDATNEKLFF. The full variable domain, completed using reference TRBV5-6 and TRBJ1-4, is DAGVTQSPTHLIKTRGQQVTLRCSPKSGHDTVSWYQQALGQGPQFIFQYYEEEERQRGNFPDRFSGHQFPNYSSELNVNALLLGDSALYLCASRGQDATNEKLFFGSGTQLSVL.

CDR3 amino acids: CASSDGFQLHNEQFF. DNA for the CDR3: TGTGCCAGCAGTGATGGGTTCCAACTTCACAATGAGCAGTTCTTC. The V gene is TRBV2, the J gene TRBJ2-1; D unclear. Germline CDR1 reads SNHLY; CDR2 reads FYNNEI. V was pared by 3 bases and J by 5 bases, with 14 bases between. The CDR3 length is 15 residues.

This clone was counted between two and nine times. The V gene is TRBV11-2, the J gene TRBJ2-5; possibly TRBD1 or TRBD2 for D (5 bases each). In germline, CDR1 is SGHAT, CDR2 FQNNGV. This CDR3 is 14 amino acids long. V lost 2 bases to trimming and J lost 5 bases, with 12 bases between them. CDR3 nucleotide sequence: TGTGCCAGCAGCTTACGAGGGGATGGGGAGACCCAGTACTTC. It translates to CASSLRGDGETQYF. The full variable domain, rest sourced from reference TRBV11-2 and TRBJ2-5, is EAGVAQSPRYKIIEKRQSVAFWCNPISGHATLYWYQQILGQGPKLLIQFQNNGVVDDSQLPKDRFSAERLKGVDSTLKIQPAKLEDSAVYLCASSLRGDGETQYFGPGTRLLVL.

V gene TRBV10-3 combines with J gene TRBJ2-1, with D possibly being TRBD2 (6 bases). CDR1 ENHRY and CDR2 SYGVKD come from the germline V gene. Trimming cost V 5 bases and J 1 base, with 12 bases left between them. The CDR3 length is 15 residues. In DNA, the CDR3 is TGTGCCATCAGTAATTCCGGGGGTTCCTACAATGAGCAGTTCTTC. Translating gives CAISNSGGSYNEQFF.

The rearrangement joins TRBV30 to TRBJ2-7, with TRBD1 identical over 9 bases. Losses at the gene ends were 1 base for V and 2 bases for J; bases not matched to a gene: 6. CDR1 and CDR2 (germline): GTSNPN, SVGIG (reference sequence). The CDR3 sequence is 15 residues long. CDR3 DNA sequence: TGTGCCTGGAGTGGAACAAACAGGGGGCCCTACGAGCAGTACTTC. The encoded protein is CAWSGTNRGPYEQYF.

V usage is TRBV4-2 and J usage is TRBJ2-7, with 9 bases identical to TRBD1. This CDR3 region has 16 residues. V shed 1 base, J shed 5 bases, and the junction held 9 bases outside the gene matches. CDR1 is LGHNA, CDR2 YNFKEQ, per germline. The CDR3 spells CASSQGLGTGFHEQYF. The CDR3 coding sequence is TGTGCCAGCAGCCAAGGCCTCGGGACAGGGTTCCACGAGCAGTACTTC.

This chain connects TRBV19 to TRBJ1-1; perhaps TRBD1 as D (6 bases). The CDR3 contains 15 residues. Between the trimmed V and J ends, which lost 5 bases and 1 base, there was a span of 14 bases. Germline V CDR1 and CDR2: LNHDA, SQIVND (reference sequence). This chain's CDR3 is CASSFRGPKNTEAFF. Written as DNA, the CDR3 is TGTGCCAGTAGTTTCAGGGGACCAAAGAACACTGAAGCTTTCTTT.